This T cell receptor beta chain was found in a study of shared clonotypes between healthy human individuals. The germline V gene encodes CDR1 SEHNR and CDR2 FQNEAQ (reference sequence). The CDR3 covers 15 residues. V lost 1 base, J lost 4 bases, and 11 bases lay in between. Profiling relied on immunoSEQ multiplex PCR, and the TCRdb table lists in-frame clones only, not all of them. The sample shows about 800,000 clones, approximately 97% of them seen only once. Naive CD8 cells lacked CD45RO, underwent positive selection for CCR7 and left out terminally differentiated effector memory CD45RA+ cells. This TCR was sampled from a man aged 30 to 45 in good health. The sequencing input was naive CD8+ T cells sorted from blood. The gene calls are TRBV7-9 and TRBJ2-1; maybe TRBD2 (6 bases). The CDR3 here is CASSLVTGVYNEQFF. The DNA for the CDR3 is TGTGCCAGCAGCTTAGTCACGGGAGTTTACAATGAGCAGTTCTTC.